This T cell receptor beta chain derives from a study of cytomegalovirus exposure and HLA in healthy donors (dated by TCRdb to between 2016 and 2019). Notes on the research overall: A later analysis indicated that the roughly 130 validation repertoires were generated on the platform also employed for the 700 or so repertoires of the first cohort. The study aimed to test whether cataloging public T cell receptors could reveal signatures of past pathogen exposure. Besides the first cohort of some 670 subjects, a separate validation cohort made up of about 120 different subjects was used. High-throughput TCR immunosequencing, statistical association of individual TCRs with disease status, and machine learning were combined to predict cytomegalovirus infection status.

CDR1 and CDR2 were assigned from the germline V gene (reference sequence) as LNHDA and SQIVND. Reading from cysteine to phenylalanine, the CDR3 counts 13 amino acids. Here the CDR3 DNA is all that survives: 39 bases in frame from base 1. The junction shows trimming of 7 bases on V and 8 bases on J, and the gene matches do not reach 10 bases of it. What the research found in general, with its limitations: A later analysis lacked HLA typing for the validation cohort, so it scored co-occurrence in that cohort across all 130 or so repertoires. Across donors, most TCR sequences were observed very rarely, whereas some public TCRs were present in many individuals. A few of the identified cytomegalovirus-associated TCR beta chains were confirmed in vitro to be specific for cytomegalovirus antigens. The authors suggested that the approach could potentially be generalized to other disease states and immunological phenotypes. In the study, around 160 TCR beta chains were listed as associated with cytomegalovirus. The classifier was reported to diagnose cytomegalovirus status with high specificity and sensitivity in both the original and validation cohorts. Subsequent analysis determined that TCRs grouped into clusters in the first cohort also showed a tendency toward co-occurrence across the 130 or so validation repertoires, and about 94% of cluster scores exceeded 0.

Library preparation employed the immunoSEQ multiplex PCR assay. Processing in the source paper ran as follows. A statistical classification framework was developed to diagnose cytomegalovirus status using the catalog of TCR beta chain sequences. The table comes from immuneACCESS by way of TCRdb, which keeps in-frame sequences with V and J called. Part of the clones is missing from these tables; in studies checked, under half for an unresolved V gene and the rest for unknown reasons. For V, J and clone size, that table is used; D and trimming come from the DNA. The sample contains around 190,000 clones, approximately 85% of them found a single time. The ten most abundant clones make up roughly 1.5% of the sample. This clone was recorded once. Its antigen remains undetermined. Base qualities are not recorded, but no much larger clone differs from it by a single base. Separate from the roughly 660-subject first cohort, the validation cohort of 120 subjects was the group to which the donors belonged.

The TCR sequence derives from a woman aged 18-29 years in good health and CMV-seronegative. Recombination linked TRBV19 to TRBJ1-2; 7 central nucleotides agree with TRBD1. Sequenced input: PBMCs. The DNA sequence reads TGTGCCAGTAAGTTGGAGGGGGCGCGAGGCTACACCTTC. Translated, it gives CASKLEGARGYTF.